Below, 12 T cell receptor beta chains from the same sample are listed, as sequenced in a study of neurological immune-mediated disorders. TCRdb reprocessed the 5' RACE reads via MiXCR and lists one record per CDR3 protein. The sample lists tens of thousands of distinct CDR3 sequences; approximately 10% were seen once. What was sequenced was PBMCs. The receptors originated from a man aged 65-85 years with HTLV-1-associated myelopathy (HAM/TSP).

This clonotype showed up many times. This chain joins TRBV28 and TRBJ1-4; TRBD1 agrees at 10 bases. The germline V gene has CDR1 MDHEN and CDR2 SYDVKM. V was clipped by 5 bases and J by 8 bases; unmatched bases: 11. The CDR3 contains 16 residues. CDR3 loop: CASSALGQGKGEKLFF. CDR3 sequence (DNA): TGTGCCAGCAGTGCCCTGGGACAGGGGAAAGGCGAAAAACTGTTTTTT.

This clonotype was counted many times. The J gene is TRBJ2-3, the V gene TRBV28; TRBD1 aligns across 8 bases. The germline CDR1 and CDR2 sequences are MDHEN and SYDVKM. CDR3 length: 16 amino acids. Trimming took 5 bases from V and 3 from J; bases not matched to a gene: 10. Here the CDR3 reads CASSIFSGTGTDTQYF. CDR3 DNA: TGTGCCAGCAGTATCTTCTCCGGGACAGGAACAGATACGCAGTATTTT.

This clonotype was seen ten or more times. The V gene is TRBV6-5, the J gene TRBJ1-5, with D maybe TRBD1 (6 bases). The CDR3 extends over 16 amino acids. Germline CDR1 and CDR2: MNHEY and SVGAGI. The V end lost 6 bases, the J end lost 2 bases, and 17 bases lay between the germline ends. The CDR3 protein is CASSAEGGRGNQPQHF. Written as DNA, the CDR3 is TGTGCCAGCAGCGCCGAAGGGGGTCGGGGCAATCAGCCCCAGCATTTT.

The gene calls are TRBV10-3 and TRBJ2-7; the match to TRBD2 covers 12 bases. Trimming took 4 bases from V and 6 from J; bases not matched to a gene: 10. Germline CDR1 and CDR2: ENHRY and SYGVKD. The CDR3 contains 16 residues. The CDR3 DNA follows: TGTGCCATCAGTGTACGACTAGCGGGGGCCATACCCGAGCAGTACTTC. Amino acid sequence: CAISVRLAGAIPEQYF.

In its sample, this clonotype was seen many times. The chain uses TRBV28 and TRBJ2-6; tentative D call: TRBD1 (6 bases). The CDR3 extends over 16 amino acids. Per germline, CDR1 MDHEN and CDR2 SYDVKM. Between the trimmed V and J ends, which lost 2 bases and 2 bases, there was a span of 10 bases. This CDR3 is CASSLIKGAGANVLTF. The CDR3, as DNA: TGTGCCAGCAGTTTAATAAAGGGGGCTGGGGCCAACGTCCTGACTTTC.

This clonotype was seen at least ten times. The chain carries TRBV3-1 and TRBJ2-7, with TRBD2 matching over 10 bases. Germline V gene lookup returns CDR1 LGHDT and CDR2 YNNKEL (reference sequence). The CDR3 contains 16 residues. V lost 1 base to trimming and J lost 3 bases; unmatched junction nucleotides: 6. CDR3 DNA: TGTGCCAGCAGCCAAGCCCTAGCGGGAGCGCTCTACGAGCAGTACTTC. It codes for CASSQALAGALYEQYF.

V is TRBV20-1 and J is TRBJ2-7; the D is unclear. This CDR3 has 18 residues. Germline values: CDR1 DFQATT, CDR2 SNEGSKA (reference sequence). Trimming stripped 0 bases from V and 0 bases from J, with 21 bases between. The CDR3 DNA sequence: TGCAGTGCTAGAGACCCCACTCGAAAGGAAAAGAGCTCCTACGAGCAGTACTTC. Translated: CSARDPTRKEKSSYEQYF.

This clonotype was counted at least ten times. This chain links TRBV4-1 with TRBJ2-7, with 8 positions matching TRBD1. Germline V CDR1 and CDR2: MGHRA, YSYEKL. Trimming at V came to 2 bases and at J to 2 bases, leaving 8 bases not matched to a gene. The CDR3 length is 16 residues. The CDR3 DNA reads TGCGCCAGCAGCCAACGTGGGGGACAGGAAACCTACGAGCAGTACTTC. This encodes CASSQRGGQETYEQYF.

This clonotype was found many times. This sequence joins TRBV11-2 and TRBJ2-1, with a weak D call TRBD1 (5 bases). Trimming removed 7 bases from V and 4 bases from J, with 17 bases in between. The germline V gene encodes CDR1 SGHAT and CDR2 FQNNGV. The length of the CDR3 is 15 residues. The CDR3 region has the DNA TGTGCCAGCACCACAGTCAGTCAGGGATACAATGAGCAGTTCTTC. Residues: CASTTVSQGYNEQFF.

This clonotype was observed at least ten times. V usage is TRBV5-1 and J usage is TRBJ2-6; 9 bases are shared with TRBD2. J gave up 0 bases and V 1 base, and 8 bases lay outside the gene matches. The CDR3 runs 19 residues. Germline V gene data show CDR1 as SGHRS and CDR2 as YFSETQ. CDR3 nucleotides: TGCGCCAGCAGCTTGAGCGGGAGGAAATCCGGCTCTGGGGCCAACGTCCTGACTTTC. This gives the protein CASSLSGRKSGSGANVLTF.

This clonotype has ten or more counts. V and J are TRBV5-1 and TRBJ1-5; D may be TRBD1 (5 bases). This CDR3 is 15 amino acids long. The germline V gene has CDR1 SGHRS and CDR2 YFSETQ. V was shortened by 4 bases and J by 4 bases, with 15 bases between the two germline ends. The CDR3 region is CASSEAPGTNQPQHF. The CDR3 DNA reads as TGCGCCAGCAGCGAAGCACCGGGGACTAATCAGCCCCAGCATTTT.

Ten or more counts support this clonotype. This rearrangement joins TRBV20-1 to TRBJ2-1, with D maybe TRBD1 (5 bases). Trimming removed 3 bases at V and 6 bases at J, with 12 bases between. The CDR3 runs 13 residues. From germline, CDR1 is DFQATT and CDR2 SNEGSKA (reference sequence). The CDR3 DNA reads as TGCAGTGCTAGTTGGGTAAGGGGCAATGAGCAGTTCTTC. Encoded protein: CSASWVRGNEQFF.